Listed below are T cell receptor beta chains from one sample, sequenced in a study of Graves' ophthalmopathy and Graves' hyperthyroidism. MiXCR, applied by TCRdb to the multiplex PCR reads, yields one record per CDR3 protein. The sample shows 1 million to 1.3 million distinct CDR3 sequences, about 40% of them seen only once. The material sequenced was peripheral blood or thyroid tissue (not recorded which). These receptor sequences come from an adult man with Graves' hyperthyroidism. Both conserved end residues are trimmed from each CDR3. The order of the fields is J gene, CDR3 length, V gene, CDR3 protein.

TRBJ1-2,11,TRBV2,ASRETGPFGYT
TRBJ1-5,16,TRBV5-8,ASSLGWGGGNSNQPQH
TRBJ1-5,11,TRBV7-3,ASIARINQPQH
TRBJ1-6,12,TRBV20-1,SARSGIENSPLH
TRBJ2-3,14,TRBV6-6,ASSYSGSGRSNTQY
TRBJ1-3,13,TRBV20-1,SARDVSWGGNTIY
TRBJ2-5,14,TRBV25-1,ASSGSDRGQQETQY
TRBJ2-7,16,TRBV28,ASSPPAFAGQAELAQY
TRBJ2-7,13,TRBV10-3,AIRAGAGQGAEQY
TRBJ2-7,13,TRBV11-2,ASSPRGTGGDEQY
TRBJ2-7,14,TRBV7-2,ASSRYPSGSSYEQY
TRBJ2-2,13,TRBV14,ASSHAGGNTGELF
TRBJ1-2,12,TRBV4-3,ASSQEGPNYGYT
TRBJ1-2,14,TRBV29-1,SVDNDYFLSSHGYT
TRBJ2-7,13,TRBV7-9,ASSQLRGPLYEQY
TRBJ2-7,14,TRBV6-5,ASSYSGLPGSYEQY
TRBJ2-5,13,TRBV7-9,ASSLAVDWEETQY
TRBJ1-1,12,TRBV12-3/TRBV12-4,ASSLSSVNTEAF
TRBJ2-7,9,TRBV7-9,ASSLNSEQY
TRBJ1-2,11,TRBV20-1,SARQEANYGYT
TRBJ2-7,11,TRBV6-6,ASSYVLRNEQY
TRBJ1-5,11,TRBV7-2,ASSPSPGQPQH
TRBJ1-1,10,TRBV7-9,ASWTVNTEAF
TRBJ1-2,13,TRBV12-3/TRBV12-4,ASSPAPWYDYGYT
TRBJ1-2,10,TRBV19,ASKKGVGGYT
TRBJ1-5,11,TRBV6-5,ASSFTGAQPQH
TRBJ2-7,11,TRBV9,ASSPPLGSEQY
TRBJ2-3,13,TRBV29-1,GAILAGGSTDTQY
TRBJ1-2,9,TRBV30,AALGGDGYT
TRBJ1-2,12,TRBV11-2,ASSLDQGYYGYT
TRBJ2-2,14,TRBV19,ASSRRGLGNTGELF
TRBJ1-2,16,TRBV4-3,ASSPTRDEGRQWYGYT
TRBJ1-2,12,TRBV30,AWSVLGAGYGYT
TRBJ1-4,15,TRBV10-3,ASSRVGPRATNEKLF
TRBJ1-5,13,TRBV19,ASRGFAAGNQPQH
TRBJ1-1,15,TRBV6-5,ASMMGGGPNLNTEAF
TRBJ1-4,14,TRBV12-3/TRBV12-4,ASSYPRRAYNEKLF
TRBJ1-2,10,TRBV19,ASSRTGVGYT
TRBJ2-7,11,TRBV29-1,SVETRYTYEQY
TRBJ1-2,11,TRBV12-3/TRBV12-4,ASSLWVEDGYT
TRBJ2-7,12,TRBV27,ASSSEGSNYEQY
TRBJ1-5,15,TRBV20-1,SARRFRGRDSNQPQH
TRBJ2-5,15,TRBV5-5,ASSLVVWLAGDETQY
TRBJ1-2,10,TRBV29-1,SVGGTVYGYT
TRBJ1-2,11,TRBV20-1,RAGQGGNYGYT
TRBJ2-2,11,TRBV7-2,VSSFQNTGELF
TRBJ2-7,12,TRBV7-6,ASSLAGGLNEQY
TRBJ1-5,14,TRBV10-3,AISESGLDPGQPQH
TRBJ2-2,12,TRBV29-1,STSTGLDTGELF